This is a list of T cell receptor beta chains from one sample in a study of early T cells in non-severe SARS-CoV-2 infection. From the 5' RACE reads, TCRdb called clonotypes with MiXCR, one entry per CDR3 protein. The repertoire consists of about 50,000 distinct CDR3 sequences, with 9.5% to 15% occurring once and the leading ten covering 2.5%. This specimen was whole blood, taken at baseline. The receptors derive from an adult who was a healthcare worker with PCR-confirmed SARS-CoV-2 infection or an uninfected control (not recorded which). The CDR3 runs from the conserved cysteine through the conserved F or W. A D gene is named only where the DNA matches it firmly. Where a row states a size, it is once, few, many or the class of an expanded clone; other rows omit it.

TRBV6-5	13	few	.	TRBJ1-4	TGTGCCAGCACCTCGCCCGGGTTTCAAAAACTGTTTTTT	CASTSPGFQKLFF
TRBV7-3	16	.	.	TRBJ2-2	TGTGCCAGCAGCACCCAGGGGGGCCTCGGCACCGGGGAGCTGTTTTTT	CASSTQGGLGTGELFF
TRBV4-3	14	many	TRBD1	TRBJ1-1	TGCGCCAGCAGCCTAAACACAGGGGGCACTGAAGCTTTCTTT	CASSLNTGGTEAFF
TRBV28	14	few	.	TRBJ1-4	TGTGCCAGCAGTTCCGGACAGCATAATGAAAAACTGTTTTTT	CASSSGQHNEKLFF
TRBV19	12	many	.	TRBJ2-7	TGTGCCAGTAGTCCAGGGACGTACGAGCAGTACTTC	CASSPGTYEQYF
TRBV3-1	13	.	.	TRBJ2-7	TGTGCCAGCAGCCAAGCGCTGAGGAGGGAGCAGTACTTC	CASSQALRREQYF
TRBV6-2/TRBV6-3	12	.	.	TRBJ2-1	TGTGCCAGCAGTTACTCAAGAACCGAGCAGTTCTTC	CASSYSRTEQFF
TRBV4-3	14	.	TRBD1	TRBJ1-1	TGCGCCAGCAGCTTCCTAGGACAGGGCACTGAAGCTTTCTTT	CASSFLGQGTEAFF
TRBV28	16	many	.	TRBJ2-1	TGTGCCAGCAGTTTTAGACAAGGCGGCCTAGGCAATGAGCAGTTCTTC	CASSFRQGGLGNEQFF
TRBV7-2	14	many	TRBD1	TRBJ1-4	TGTGCCAGCAGAAACAGGGGGCAGGGTGAAAAACTGTTTTTT	CASRNRGQGEKLFF
TRBV6-1	13	few	.	TRBJ1-1	TGTGCCAGCAAGTTCCCAGGGAGAAATGAAGCTTTCTTT	CASKFPGRNEAFF
TRBV5-1	15	many	TRBD1	TRBJ2-5	TGCGCCAGCAGCTTACCGACAGGGAATCAAGAGACCCAGTACTTC	CASSLPTGNQETQYF
TRBV7-9	13	.	TRBD2	TRBJ2-7	TGTGCCACCCGGACTAGCGGGACTTTCGAGCAGTACTTC	CATRTSGTFEQYF
TRBV4-3	17	many	TRBD1	TRBJ2-7	TGCGCCAGCAGCCAAGCAGTGTATGGGACAGGGGTCTACGAGCAGTACTTC	CASSQAVYGTGVYEQYF
TRBV7-2	14	many	.	TRBJ2-3	TGTGCCAGCAGCTTCCCAACTAGCACAGATACGCAGTATTTT	CASSFPTSTDTQYF
TRBV6-1	14	many	.	TRBJ2-7	TGTGCCAGCAGTGAATCAGGGAACCACTACGAGCAGTACTTC	CASSESGNHYEQYF
TRBV11-2	13	.	.	TRBJ1-2	TGTGCCAGCAGCTACGCAGCTAACTATGGCTACACCTTC	CASSYAANYGYTF
TRBV12-3/TRBV12-4	13	.	.	TRBJ1-1	TGTGCCAGCAGTCAACTGGGGGTCGCTGAAGCTTTCTTT	CASSQLGVAEAFF
TRBV12-3/TRBV12-4	15	few	.	TRBJ2-3	TGTGCCAGCAGCCCCGAGCCGCCGGGGATGGATACGCAGTATTTT	CASSPEPPGMDTQYF
TRBV29-1	12	few	.	TRBJ2-7	TGCAGCGTTGTAGTCAGTTCCTACGAGCAGTACTTC	CSVVVSSYEQYF
TRBV27	13	few	.	TRBJ2-7	TGTGCCAGCGGATTGGGTAGCATCCACGAGCAGTACTTC	CASGLGSIHEQYF
TRBV12-3/TRBV12-4	15	many	.	TRBJ1-3	TGTGCCAGCAGTTTTTCAGGGGCCGATGGAAACACCATATATTTT	CASSFSGADGNTIYF
TRBV29-1	10	.	.	TRBJ1-1	TGCAGCGTTGTCGGTGGAGAAGCTTTCTTT	CSVVGGEAFF
TRBV11-2	15	.	TRBD1	TRBJ2-7	TGTGCCAGCAGCTACCCGGACAGGGGCATCTACGAGCAGTACTTC	CASSYPDRGIYEQYF
TRBV11-2	17	many	.	TRBJ2-6	TGTGCCAGCAGCTTAGAGGGGGCTGCGGCTGGGGCCAACGTCCTGACTTTC	CASSLEGAAAGANVLTF